The TCR beta chain under discussion was sequenced for a study of T cells after yellow fever vaccination. Study-wide results and limits: On re-exposure, the response was weaker but peaked faster, at day 5 versus 15.

This clonotype occurred many times. Its specificity is not known. They built TCR cDNA with 5'RACE template switching, a step that put in a universal primer site and UMIs. One entry per CDR3 protein results from TCRdb running MiXCR on the 5' RACE reads. Of approximately 160,000 distinct CDR3 sequences detected, 6.2% appear once; the ten largest clones hold approximately 3%. CDR3 length: 13 amino acids. Trimming stripped 5 bases from V and 4 bases from J, with 10 bases between. The sequencing used CD4+ T cells sorted from PBMCs, collected on the day of the first yellow fever vaccination. The chain carries TRBV12-3 or TRBV12-4 and TRBJ2-3; D is uncertain. The source of this sequence is a man between 18 and 29 years old who received the YFV17D yellow fever vaccine. The CDR3 loop is CASSLRSADTQYF. CDR3 coding DNA: TGTGCCAGCAGTCTTCGGAGCGCAGATACGCAGTATTTT.